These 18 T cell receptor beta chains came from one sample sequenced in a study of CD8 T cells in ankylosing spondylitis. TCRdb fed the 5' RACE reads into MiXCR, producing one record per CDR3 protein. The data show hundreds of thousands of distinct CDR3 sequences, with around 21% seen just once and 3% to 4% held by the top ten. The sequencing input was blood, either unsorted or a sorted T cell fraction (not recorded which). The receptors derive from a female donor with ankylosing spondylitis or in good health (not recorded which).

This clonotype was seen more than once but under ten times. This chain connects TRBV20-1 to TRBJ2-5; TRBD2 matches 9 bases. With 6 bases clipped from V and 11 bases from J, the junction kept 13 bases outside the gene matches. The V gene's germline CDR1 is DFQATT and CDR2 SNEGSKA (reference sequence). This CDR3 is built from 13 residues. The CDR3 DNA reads TGCAGTGCGACGCGGGAGGGCCCTAGGGAGCAGTACTTC. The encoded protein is CSATREGPREQYF.

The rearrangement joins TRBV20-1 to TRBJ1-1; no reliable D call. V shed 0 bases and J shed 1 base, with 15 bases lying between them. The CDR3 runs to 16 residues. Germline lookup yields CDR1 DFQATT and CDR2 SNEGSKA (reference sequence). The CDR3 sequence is CSARDFTTITNTEAFF. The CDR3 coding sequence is TGCAGTGCTAGAGATTTTACGACGATAACGAACACTGAAGCTTTCTTT.

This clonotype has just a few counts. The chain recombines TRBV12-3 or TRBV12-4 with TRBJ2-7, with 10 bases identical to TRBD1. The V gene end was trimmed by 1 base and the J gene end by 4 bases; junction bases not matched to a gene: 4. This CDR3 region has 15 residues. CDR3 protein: CASSLGGQGQYEQYF. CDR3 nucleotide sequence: TGTGCCAGCAGTTTAGGGGGACAGGGGCAATACGAGCAGTACTTC.

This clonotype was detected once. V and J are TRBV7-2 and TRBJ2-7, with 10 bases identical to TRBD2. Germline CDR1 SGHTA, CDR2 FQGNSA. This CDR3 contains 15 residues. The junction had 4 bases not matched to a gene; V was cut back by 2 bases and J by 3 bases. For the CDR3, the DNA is TGTGCCAGCAGCTTACTAGCGGGAGAGGGCTACGAGCAGTACTTC. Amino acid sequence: CASSLLAGEGYEQYF.

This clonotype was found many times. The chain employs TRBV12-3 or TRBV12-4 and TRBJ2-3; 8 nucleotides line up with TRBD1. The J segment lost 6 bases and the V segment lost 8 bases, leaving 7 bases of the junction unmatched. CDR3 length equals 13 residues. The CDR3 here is CASVDRGEDTQYF. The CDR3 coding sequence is TGTGCCAGCGTAGACAGGGGAGAGGATACGCAGTATTTT.

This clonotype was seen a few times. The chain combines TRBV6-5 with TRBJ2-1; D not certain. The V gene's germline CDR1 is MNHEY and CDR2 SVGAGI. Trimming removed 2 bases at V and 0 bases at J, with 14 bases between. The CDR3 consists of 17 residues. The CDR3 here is CASSYPVRQSSYNEQFF. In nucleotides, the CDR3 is TGTGCCAGCAGTTACCCGGTCCGTCAGAGCTCCTACAATGAGCAGTTCTTC.

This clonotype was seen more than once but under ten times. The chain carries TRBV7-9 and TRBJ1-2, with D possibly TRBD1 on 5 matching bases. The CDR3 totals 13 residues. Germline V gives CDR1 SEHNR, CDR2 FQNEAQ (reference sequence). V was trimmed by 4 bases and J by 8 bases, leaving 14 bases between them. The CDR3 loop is CASSWDREGGYTF. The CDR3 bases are TGTGCCAGCAGCTGGGACCGCGAAGGGGGCTACACCTTC.

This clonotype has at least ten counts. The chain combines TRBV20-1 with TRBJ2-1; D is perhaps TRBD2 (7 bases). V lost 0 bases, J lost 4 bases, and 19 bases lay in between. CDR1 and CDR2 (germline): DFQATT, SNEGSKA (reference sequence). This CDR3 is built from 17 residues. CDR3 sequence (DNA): TGCAGTGCTAGAGATCGGCGGGGGCTAGCGAGTTACAATGAGCAGTTCTTC. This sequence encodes CSARDRRGLASYNEQFF.

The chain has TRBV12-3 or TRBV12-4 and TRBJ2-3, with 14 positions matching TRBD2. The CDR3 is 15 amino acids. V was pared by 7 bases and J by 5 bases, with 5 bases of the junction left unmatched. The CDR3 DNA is TGTGCCAGCACCCCGGGACTAGCGGGAGTAGATACGCAGTATTTT. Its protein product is CASTPGLAGVDTQYF.

The CDR3 protein is CSGGETDTQYF. In DNA, the CDR3 is TGCAGCGGGGGGGAAACAGATACGCAGTATTTT. The genes are TRBV29-1 and TRBJ2-3, with D perhaps TRBD2 (6 bases). CDR1 and CDR2 (germline): SQVTM, ANQGSEA. CDR3 length equals 11 residues. V was shortened by 7 bases and J by 3 bases, with 8 bases between the two germline ends.

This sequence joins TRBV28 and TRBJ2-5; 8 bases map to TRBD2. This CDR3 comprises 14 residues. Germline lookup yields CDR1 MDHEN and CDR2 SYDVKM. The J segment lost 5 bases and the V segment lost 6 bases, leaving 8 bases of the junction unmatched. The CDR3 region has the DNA TGTGCCAGCAGCTCAGCGGGAGTCTATGAGACCCAGTACTTC. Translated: CASSSAGVYETQYF.

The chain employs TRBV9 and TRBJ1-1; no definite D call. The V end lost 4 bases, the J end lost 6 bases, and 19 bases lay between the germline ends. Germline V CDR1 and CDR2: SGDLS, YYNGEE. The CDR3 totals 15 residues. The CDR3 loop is CASSPSGTTRAEAFF. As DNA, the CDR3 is TGTGCCAGCAGCCCCAGTGGCACTACACGGGCTGAAGCTTTCTTT.

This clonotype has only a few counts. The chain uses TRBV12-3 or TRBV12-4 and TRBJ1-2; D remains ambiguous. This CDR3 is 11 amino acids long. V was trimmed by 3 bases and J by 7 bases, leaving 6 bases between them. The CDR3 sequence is CASSFGVGYTF. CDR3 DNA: TGTGCCAGCAGTTTCGGGGTTGGCTACACCTTC.

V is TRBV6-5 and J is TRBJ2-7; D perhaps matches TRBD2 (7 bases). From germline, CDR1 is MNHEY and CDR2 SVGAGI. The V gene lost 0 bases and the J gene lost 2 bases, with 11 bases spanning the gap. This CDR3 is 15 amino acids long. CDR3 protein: CASSYSRGPTYEQYF. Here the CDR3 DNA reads TGTGCCAGCAGTTACTCGCGGGGGCCCACCTACGAGCAGTACTTC.

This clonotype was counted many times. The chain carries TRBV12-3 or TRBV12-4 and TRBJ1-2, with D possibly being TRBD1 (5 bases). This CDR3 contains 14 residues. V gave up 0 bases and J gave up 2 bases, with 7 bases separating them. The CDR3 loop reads CASSLAEGNYGYTF. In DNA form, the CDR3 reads TGTGCCAGCAGTTTAGCCGAGGGGAACTATGGCTACACCTTC.

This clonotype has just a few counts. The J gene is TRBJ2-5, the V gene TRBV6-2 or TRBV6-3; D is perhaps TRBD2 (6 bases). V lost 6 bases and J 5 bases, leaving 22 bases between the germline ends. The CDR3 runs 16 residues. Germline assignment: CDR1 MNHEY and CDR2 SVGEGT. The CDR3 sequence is CASSRTPTWEEETQYF. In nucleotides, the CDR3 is TGTGCCAGCAGCCGCACACCGACCTGGGAGGAGGAGACCCAGTACTTC.

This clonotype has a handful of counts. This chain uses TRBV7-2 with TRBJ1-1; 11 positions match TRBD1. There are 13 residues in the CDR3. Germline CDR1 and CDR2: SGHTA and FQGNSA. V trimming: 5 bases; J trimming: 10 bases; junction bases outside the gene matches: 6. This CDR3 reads CASSAGQGERAFF. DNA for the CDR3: TGTGCCAGCAGCGCGGGACAGGGGGAACGAGCTTTCTTT.

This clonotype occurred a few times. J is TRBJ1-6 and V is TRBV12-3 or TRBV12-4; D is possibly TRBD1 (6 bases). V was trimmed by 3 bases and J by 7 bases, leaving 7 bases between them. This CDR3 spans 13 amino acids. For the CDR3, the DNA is TGTGCCAGCAGTTTGGGGGCCAATTCACCCCTCCACTTT. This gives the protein CASSLGANSPLHF.